This T cell receptor (beta chain) was recovered during a study of CD8 T cells in ankylosing spondylitis. TCRdb analysed the 5' RACE reads with MiXCR anew, one entry per CDR3 protein. The sample holds 300,000 to 400,000 distinct CDR3 sequences, approximately 15% seen once. The germline V and J ends were trimmed by 0 bases and 9 bases, with 18 bases remaining between them. CDR1 LNHNV and CDR2 YYDKDF come from the germline V gene (reference sequence). CDR3 length: 16 residues. The sequence derives from a male donor with ankylosing spondylitis or in good health (not recorded which). The rearrangement joins TRBV15 to TRBJ2-1; D might be TRBD1 or TRBD2, each matching 6 bases. Sequencing was carried out using blood, either unsorted or a sorted T cell fraction (not recorded which). In DNA, the CDR3 is TGTGCCACCAGCAGAGATAGCGGACAGCTACCGATTGAGCAGTTCTTC. This codes for CATSRDSGQLPIEQFF. The variable domain in full, with the rest retrieved from reference TRBV15 and TRBJ2-1, is DAMVIQNPRYQVTQFGKPVTLSCSQTLNHNVMYWYQQKSSQAPKLLFHYYDKDFNNEADTPDNFQSRRPNTSFCFLDIRSPGLGDTAMYLCATSRDSGQLPIEQFFGPGTRLTVL.